The TCR beta chain under discussion was sequenced for a study of T cells in Graves' hyperthyroidism and ophthalmopathy. Across the study: Peripheral blood was obtained at initial diagnosis, preceding any treatment.

Amplification of TCR beta CDR3 regions used RNA as the template. A set of HTBI primers served as the primers for a first-round RT-PCR of the TCR CDR3. TCRdb reanalysed the multiplex PCR reads using MiXCR and keeps one entry per CDR3 protein. The data show 250,000 to 300,000 distinct CDR3 sequences, with roughly an eighth seen just once and under 8% held by the top ten. Uncontrolled infection, other autoimmune disease, pregnancy or lactation excluded patients. The receptor's source is a middle-aged woman with Graves' hyperthyroidism. Material for sequencing was blood.

The CDR3: CASSPSYEKLFF. The DNA for the CDR3 is TGTGCCAGCTCACCAAGTTATGAAAAACTGTTTTTT. This chain connects TRBV18 to TRBJ1-4; no reliable D call. Trimming removed 2 bases at V and 6 bases at J, with 4 bases between. The CDR3 contains 12 residues. Germline lookup yields CDR1 KGHSH and CDR2 LQKENI. Filled out from reference TRBV18 and TRBJ1-4, the complete variable domain reads NAGVMQNPRHLVRRRGQEARLRCSPMKGHSHVYWYRQLPEEGLKFMVYLQKENIIDESGMPKERFSAEFPKEGPSILRIQQVVRGDSAAYFCASSPSYEKLFFGSGTQLSVL.